A selection of T cell receptor beta chains follows, all from one sample in a study of monozygotic twins with inflammatory bowel disease. TCRdb reprocessed the 5' RACE reads, keeping one entry per CDR3 protein, no DNA. This sample contains approximately 330,000 distinct CDR3 sequences. Sequencing was performed on blood. The origin of the receptors is a human donor with ulcerative colitis or Crohn's disease, or a healthy co-twin of an affected twin (not recorded which). The CDR3 runs from the conserved cysteine through the conserved F or W.

TRBJ1-1,TRBV12-3/TRBV12-4,CASSFAADTEAFF
TRBJ2-5,TRBV7-9,CASSQYRDLETQYF
TRBJ2-1,TRBV6-2/TRBV6-3,CASSRLAAYNEQFF
TRBJ2-3,TRBV20-1,CRGLAGVTDTQYF
TRBJ1-2,TRBV4-1,CASSLPRPGRGTFNYGYTF
TRBJ1-2,TRBV2,CASTRREGAEDHGYTF
TRBJ2-7,TRBV10-3,CAISLDSTYEQYF
TRBJ2-1,TRBV5-1,CASSLEGRGDEQFF
TRBJ1-1,TRBV19,CASSDPRRRAEAFF
TRBJ2-4,TRBV20-1,CSARDGRANKNIQYF
TRBJ2-2,TRBV12-3/TRBV12-4,CASSQRTSGTGELFF
TRBJ2-7,TRBV12-3/TRBV12-4,CASKRVVGTGLHEQYF
TRBJ2-1,TRBV4-3,CASSQGKGLVYNEQFF
TRBJ2-7,TRBV18,CASSPEGRNPYEQYF
TRBJ2-5,TRBV3-1,CASSQRTVQEIQYF